The clone carrying this T cell receptor beta chain was counted a single time. The CDR3 extends over 16 amino acids. CDR1 is MNHEY and CDR2 is SMNVEV in the germline V gene (reference sequence). With V trimmed by 2 bases and J by 7 bases, 9 bases remained unmatched. This entry belongs to a study of cytomegalovirus exposure and HLA in healthy donors. Primers: 60 Vbeta forward and 13 Jbeta reverse. TCRdb keeps only in-frame clones here, not all; method: immunoSEQ multiplex PCR. Of 100,000 to 150,000 clones in the sample, 65% to 90% are singletons; the top ten hold around 0.67%. The sequence was obtained from a man younger than 35 in good health and CMV-seronegative. Sequenced input: PBMCs. This chain connects TRBV27 to TRBJ2-1; 9 bases fit TRBD2. CDR3 in DNA: TGTGCCAGCAGTTTACTCCCGGCGGGGGGGTCGAATGAGCAGTTCTTC. This codes for CASSLLPAGGSNEQFF.